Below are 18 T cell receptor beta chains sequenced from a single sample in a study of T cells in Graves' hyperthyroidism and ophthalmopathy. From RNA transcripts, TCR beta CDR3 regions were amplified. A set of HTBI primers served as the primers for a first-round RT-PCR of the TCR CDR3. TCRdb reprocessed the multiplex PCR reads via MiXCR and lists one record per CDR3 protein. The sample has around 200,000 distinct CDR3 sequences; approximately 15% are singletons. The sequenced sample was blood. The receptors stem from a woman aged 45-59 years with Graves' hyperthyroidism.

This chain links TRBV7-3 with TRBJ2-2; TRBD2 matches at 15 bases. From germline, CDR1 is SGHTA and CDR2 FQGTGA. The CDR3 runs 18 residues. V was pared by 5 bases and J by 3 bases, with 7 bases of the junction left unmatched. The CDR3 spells CASSRGLAGGGDTGELFF. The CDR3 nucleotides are TGTGCCAGCAGCAGGGGACTAGCGGGGGGAGGTGACACCGGGGAGCTGTTTTTT.

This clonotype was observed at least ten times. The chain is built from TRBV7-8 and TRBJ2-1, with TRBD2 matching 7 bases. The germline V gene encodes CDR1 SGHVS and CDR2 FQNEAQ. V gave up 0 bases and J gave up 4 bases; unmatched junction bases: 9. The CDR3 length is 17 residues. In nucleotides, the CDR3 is TGTGCCAGCAGCTTAGCTATAGCGGGCCGAATTTACAATGAGCAGTTCTTC. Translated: CASSLAIAGRIYNEQFF.

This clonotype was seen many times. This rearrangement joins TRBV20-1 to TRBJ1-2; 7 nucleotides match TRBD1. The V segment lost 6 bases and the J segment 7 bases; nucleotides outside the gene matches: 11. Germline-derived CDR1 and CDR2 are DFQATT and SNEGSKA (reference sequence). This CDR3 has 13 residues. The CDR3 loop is CSARERGRGGYTF. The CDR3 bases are TGCAGTGCCCGGGAGAGGGGGCGCGGTGGCTACACCTTC.

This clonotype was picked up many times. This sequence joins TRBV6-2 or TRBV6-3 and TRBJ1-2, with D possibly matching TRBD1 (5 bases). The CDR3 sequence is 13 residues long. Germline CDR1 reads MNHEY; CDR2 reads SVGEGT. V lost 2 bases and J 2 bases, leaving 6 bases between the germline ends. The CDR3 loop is CASSYGDNYGYTF. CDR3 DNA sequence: TGTGCCAGCAGTTACGGGGACAACTATGGCTACACCTTC.

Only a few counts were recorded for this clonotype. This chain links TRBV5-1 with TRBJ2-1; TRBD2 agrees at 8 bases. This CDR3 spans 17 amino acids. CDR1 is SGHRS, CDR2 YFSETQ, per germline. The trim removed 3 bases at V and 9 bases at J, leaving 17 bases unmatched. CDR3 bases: TGCGCCAGCAGCTCACCTGTCGGGCGGGGGGATCTCATTGAGCAGTTCTTC. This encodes CASSSPVGRGDLIEQFF. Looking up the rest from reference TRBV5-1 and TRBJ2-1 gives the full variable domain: KAGVTQTPRYLIKTRGQQVTLSCSPISGHRSVSWYQQTPGQGLQFLFEYFSETQRNKGNFPGRFSGRQFSNSRSEMNVSTLELGDSALYLCASSSPVGRGDLIEQFFGPGTRLTVL.

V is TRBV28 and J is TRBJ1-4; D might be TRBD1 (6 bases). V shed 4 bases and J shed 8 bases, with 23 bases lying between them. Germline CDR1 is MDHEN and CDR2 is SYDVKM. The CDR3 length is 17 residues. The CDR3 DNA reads TGTGCCAGCAGTTGGGGCCATCAGGGGACATGGGAGGAAAAACTGTTTTTT. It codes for CASSWGHQGTWEEKLFF.

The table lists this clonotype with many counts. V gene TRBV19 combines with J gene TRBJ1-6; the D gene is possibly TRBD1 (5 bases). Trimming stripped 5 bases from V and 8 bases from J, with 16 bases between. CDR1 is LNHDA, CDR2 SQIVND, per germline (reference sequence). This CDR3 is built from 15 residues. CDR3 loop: CASSAAGGGYSPLHF. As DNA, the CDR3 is TGTGCCAGTAGTGCCGCGGGGGGAGGTTATTCACCCCTCCACTTT.

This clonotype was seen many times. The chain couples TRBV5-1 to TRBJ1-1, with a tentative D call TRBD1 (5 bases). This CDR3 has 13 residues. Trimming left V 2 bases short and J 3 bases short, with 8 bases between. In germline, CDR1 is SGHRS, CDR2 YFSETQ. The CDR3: CASSFSGYTEAFF. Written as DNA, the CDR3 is TGCGCCAGCAGCTTCTCAGGGTACACTGAAGCTTTCTTT. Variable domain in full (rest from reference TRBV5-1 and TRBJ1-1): KAGVTQTPRYLIKTRGQQVTLSCSPISGHRSVSWYQQTPGQGLQFLFEYFSETQRNKGNFPGRFSGRQFSNSRSEMNVSTLELGDSALYLCASSFSGYTEAFFGQGTRLTVV.

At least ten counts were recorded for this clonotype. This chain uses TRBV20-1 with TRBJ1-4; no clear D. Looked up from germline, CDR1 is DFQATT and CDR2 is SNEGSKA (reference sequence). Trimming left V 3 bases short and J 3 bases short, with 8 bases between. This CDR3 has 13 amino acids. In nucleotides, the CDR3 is TGCAGTGCTAGGCGGTCGTCTAATGAAAAACTGTTTTTT. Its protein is CSARRSSNEKLFF.

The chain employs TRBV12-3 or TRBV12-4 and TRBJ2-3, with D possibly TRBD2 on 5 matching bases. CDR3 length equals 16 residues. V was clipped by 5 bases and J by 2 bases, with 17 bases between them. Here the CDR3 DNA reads TGTGCCAGCAGTCACTCCGGACTGGAGCCCACAGATACGCAGTATTTT. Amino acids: CASSHSGLEPTDTQYF.

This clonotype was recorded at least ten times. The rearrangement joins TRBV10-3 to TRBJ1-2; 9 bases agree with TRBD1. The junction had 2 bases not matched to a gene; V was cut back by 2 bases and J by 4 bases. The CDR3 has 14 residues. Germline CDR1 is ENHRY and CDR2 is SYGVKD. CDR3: CAISEMGQGYGYTF. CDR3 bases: TGTGCCATCAGTGAGATGGGACAGGGCTATGGCTACACCTTC.

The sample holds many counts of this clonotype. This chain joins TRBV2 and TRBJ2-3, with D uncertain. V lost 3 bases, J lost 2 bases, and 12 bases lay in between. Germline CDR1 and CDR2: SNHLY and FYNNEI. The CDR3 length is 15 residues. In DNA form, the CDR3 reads TGTGCCAGCAGTGATGGTATCCTGATCACAGATACGCAGTATTTT. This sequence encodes CASSDGILITDTQYF.

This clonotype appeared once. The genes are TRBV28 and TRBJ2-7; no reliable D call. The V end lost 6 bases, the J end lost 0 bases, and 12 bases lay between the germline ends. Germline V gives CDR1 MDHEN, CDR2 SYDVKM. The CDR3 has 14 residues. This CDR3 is CASSQVGDSYEQYF. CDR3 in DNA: TGTGCCAGCAGCCAGGTTGGCGACTCCTACGAGCAGTACTTC.

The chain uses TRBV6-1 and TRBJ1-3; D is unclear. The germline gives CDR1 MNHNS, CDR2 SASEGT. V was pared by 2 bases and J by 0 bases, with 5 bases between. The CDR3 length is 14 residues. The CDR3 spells CASSETVSGNTIYF. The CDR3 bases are TGTGCCAGCAGTGAAACAGTCTCTGGAAACACCATATATTTT.

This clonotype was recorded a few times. The chain's CDR3 is CASSLTGSGDTQYF. CDR3 DNA sequence: TGTGCCAGCAGCTTGACCGGGAGTGGTGATACGCAGTATTTT. The chain uses TRBV7-9 and TRBJ2-3; possible D gene TRBD2, 6 bases. V was clipped by 3 bases and J by 6 bases, with 13 bases between them. This CDR3 spans 14 amino acids. CDR1 and CDR2 (germline): SEHNR, FQNEAQ (reference sequence).

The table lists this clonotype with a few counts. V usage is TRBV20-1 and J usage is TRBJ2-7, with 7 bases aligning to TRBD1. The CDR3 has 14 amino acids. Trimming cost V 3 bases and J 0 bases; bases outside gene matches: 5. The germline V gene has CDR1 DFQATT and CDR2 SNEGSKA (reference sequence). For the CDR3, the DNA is TGCAGTGCTAGGCCGACAGGGAGCTCCTACGAGCAGTACTTC. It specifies CSARPTGSSYEQYF.

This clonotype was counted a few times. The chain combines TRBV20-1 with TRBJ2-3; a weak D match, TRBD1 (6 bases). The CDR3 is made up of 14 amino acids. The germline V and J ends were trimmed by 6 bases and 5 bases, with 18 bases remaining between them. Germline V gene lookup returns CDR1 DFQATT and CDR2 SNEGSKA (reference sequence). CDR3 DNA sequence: TGCAGTGCCGCTCTCCGTCAGGGGAGAGATACGCAGTATTTT. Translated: CSAALRQGRDTQYF.

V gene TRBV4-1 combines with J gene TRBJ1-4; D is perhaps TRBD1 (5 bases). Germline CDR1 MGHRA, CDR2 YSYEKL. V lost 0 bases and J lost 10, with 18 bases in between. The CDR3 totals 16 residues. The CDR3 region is CASSQEWGTPAGKLFF. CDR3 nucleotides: TGCGCCAGCAGCCAAGAATGGGGGACCCCCGCGGGAAAACTGTTTTTT.